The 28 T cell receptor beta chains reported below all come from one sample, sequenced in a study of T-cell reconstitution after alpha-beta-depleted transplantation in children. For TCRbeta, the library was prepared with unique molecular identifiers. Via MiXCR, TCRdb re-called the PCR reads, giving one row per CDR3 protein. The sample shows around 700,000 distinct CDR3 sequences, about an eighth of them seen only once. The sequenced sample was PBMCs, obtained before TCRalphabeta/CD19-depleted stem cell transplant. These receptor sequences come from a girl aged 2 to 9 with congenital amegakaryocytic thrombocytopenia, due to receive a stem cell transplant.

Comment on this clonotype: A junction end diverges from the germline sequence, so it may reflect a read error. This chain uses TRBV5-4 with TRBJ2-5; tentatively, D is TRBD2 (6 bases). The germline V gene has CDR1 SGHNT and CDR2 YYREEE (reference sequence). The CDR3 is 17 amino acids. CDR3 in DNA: TGTGCCAGCAGCTTGATCAGCGGGTATAGGGGCCAAGTGACCCAGTACTTC. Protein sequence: CASSLISGYRGQVTQYF.

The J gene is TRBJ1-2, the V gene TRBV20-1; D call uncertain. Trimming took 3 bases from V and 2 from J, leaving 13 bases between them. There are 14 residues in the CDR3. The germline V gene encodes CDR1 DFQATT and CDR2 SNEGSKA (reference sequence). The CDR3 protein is CSASRLGPNYGYTF. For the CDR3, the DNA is TGCAGTGCTAGCAGACTCGGGCCGAACTATGGCTACACCTTC.

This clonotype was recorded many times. Here the CDR3 reads CATHSDGVAEAFF. The CDR3 DNA reads as TGTGCCACTCACTCGGACGGGGTCGCTGAAGCTTTCTTT. V usage is TRBV6-1 and J usage is TRBJ1-1; the D is unclear. The CDR3 has 13 residues. Germline CDR1 and CDR2: MNHNS and SASEGT. Trimming cost V 10 bases and J 6 bases, with 18 bases left between them.

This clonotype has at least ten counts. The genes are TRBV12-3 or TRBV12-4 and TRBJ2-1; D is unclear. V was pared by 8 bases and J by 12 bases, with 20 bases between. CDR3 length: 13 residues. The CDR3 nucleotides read TGTGCCAGCTCCCATTCCCCAGGAAGGTGGCAGTTCTTC. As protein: CASSHSPGRWQFF.

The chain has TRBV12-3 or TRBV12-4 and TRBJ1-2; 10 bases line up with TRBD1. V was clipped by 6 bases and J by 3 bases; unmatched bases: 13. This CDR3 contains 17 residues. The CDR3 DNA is TGTGCCAGCAGACGCACCGGGACAGGGGCCGATTACTATGGCTACACCTTC. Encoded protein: CASRRTGTGADYYGYTF.

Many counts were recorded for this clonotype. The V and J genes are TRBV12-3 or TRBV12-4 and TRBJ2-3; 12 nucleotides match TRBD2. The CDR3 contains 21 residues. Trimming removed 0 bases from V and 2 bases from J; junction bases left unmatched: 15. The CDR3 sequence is CASSLARRRASGRDNTDTQYF. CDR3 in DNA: TGTGCCAGCAGTTTAGCCCGCCGACGAGCTAGCGGGAGGGATAACACAGATACGCAGTATTTT.

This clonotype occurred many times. This CDR3 reads CASRQGVSGLSEQFF. The CDR3 region has the DNA TGTGCCAGCCGACAGGGGGTCTCGGGGCTCTCGGAGCAGTTCTTC. The chain joins TRBV6-5 to TRBJ2-1; TRBD1 agrees at 9 bases. The CDR3 has 15 residues. Germline-derived CDR1 and CDR2 are MNHEY and SVGAGI. V lost 8 bases to trimming and J lost 10 bases; unmatched junction nucleotides: 15.

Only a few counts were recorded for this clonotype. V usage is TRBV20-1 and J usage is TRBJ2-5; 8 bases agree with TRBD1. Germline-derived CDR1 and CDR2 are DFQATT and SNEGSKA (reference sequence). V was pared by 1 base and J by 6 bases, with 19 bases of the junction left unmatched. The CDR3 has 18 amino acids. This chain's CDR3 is CSARVGLDRGPRRQTQYF. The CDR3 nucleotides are TGCAGTGCTAGAGTAGGCCTCGACAGGGGCCCCCGTCGTCAGACCCAGTACTTC.

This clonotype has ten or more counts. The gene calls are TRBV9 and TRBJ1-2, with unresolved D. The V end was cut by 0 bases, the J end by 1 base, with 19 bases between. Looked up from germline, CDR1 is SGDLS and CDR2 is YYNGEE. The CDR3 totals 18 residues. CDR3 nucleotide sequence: TGTGCCAGCAGCGTAGTGGGTCTCGGAGCCGACGTTAACTATGGCTACACCTTC. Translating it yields CASSVVGLGADVNYGYTF.

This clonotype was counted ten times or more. CDR3 sequence: CASSFGDRPYQETQYF. The CDR3 DNA sequence: TGCGCCAGCAGCTTTGGGGACAGACCGTACCAAGAGACCCAGTACTTC. This rearrangement joins TRBV5-1 to TRBJ2-5; 7 positions match TRBD1. Trimming took 2 bases from V and 0 from J; bases not matched to a gene: 7. This CDR3 spans 16 amino acids. CDR1 is SGHRS, CDR2 YFSETQ, per germline.

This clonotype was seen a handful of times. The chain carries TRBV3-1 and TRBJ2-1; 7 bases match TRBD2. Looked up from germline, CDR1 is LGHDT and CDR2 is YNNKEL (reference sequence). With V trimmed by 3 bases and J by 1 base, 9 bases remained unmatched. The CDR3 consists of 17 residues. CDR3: CASSHQTGGLSYNEQFF. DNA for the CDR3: TGTGCCAGCAGCCACCAAACGGGGGGACTATCCTACAATGAGCAGTTCTTC.

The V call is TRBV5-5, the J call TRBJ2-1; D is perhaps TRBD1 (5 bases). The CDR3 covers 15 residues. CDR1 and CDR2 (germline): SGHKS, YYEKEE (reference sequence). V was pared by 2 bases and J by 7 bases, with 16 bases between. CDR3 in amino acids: CASSFFQGRWNEQFF. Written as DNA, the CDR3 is TGTGCCAGCAGCTTTTTCCAGGGAAGGTGGAATGAGCAGTTCTTC.

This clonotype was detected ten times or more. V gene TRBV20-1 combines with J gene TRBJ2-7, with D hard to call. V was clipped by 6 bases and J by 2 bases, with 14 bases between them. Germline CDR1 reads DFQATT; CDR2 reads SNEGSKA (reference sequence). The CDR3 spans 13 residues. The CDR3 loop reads CSAVGMIPYEQYF. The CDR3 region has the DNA TGCAGTGCGGTGGGAATGATCCCCTACGAGCAGTACTTC.

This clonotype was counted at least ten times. The CDR3 region is CASSFPITENTEAFF. The CDR3 DNA follows: TGTGCCAGCAGTTTCCCCATTACAGAGAACACTGAAGCTTTCTTT. This sequence joins TRBV12-3 or TRBV12-4 and TRBJ1-1, with D unresolved. Trimming pared 3 bases from V and 1 base from J, leaving 12 bases between. The CDR3 covers 15 residues.

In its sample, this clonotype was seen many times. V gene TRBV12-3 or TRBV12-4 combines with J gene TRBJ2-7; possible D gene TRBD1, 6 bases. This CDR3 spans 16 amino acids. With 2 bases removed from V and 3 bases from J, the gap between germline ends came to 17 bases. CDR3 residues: CASSLTVSRQDYEQYF. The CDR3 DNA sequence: TGTGCCAGCAGTTTAACCGTGTCTCGACAGGACTACGAGCAGTACTTC.

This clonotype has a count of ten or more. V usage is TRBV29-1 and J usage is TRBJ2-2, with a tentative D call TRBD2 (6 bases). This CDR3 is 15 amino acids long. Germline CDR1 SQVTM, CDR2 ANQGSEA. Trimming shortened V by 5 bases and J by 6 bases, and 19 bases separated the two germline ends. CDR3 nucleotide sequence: TGCAGCGTTCTGGGGGAGGATAATCAATCCGGGGAGCTGTTTTTT. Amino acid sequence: CSVLGEDNQSGELFF.

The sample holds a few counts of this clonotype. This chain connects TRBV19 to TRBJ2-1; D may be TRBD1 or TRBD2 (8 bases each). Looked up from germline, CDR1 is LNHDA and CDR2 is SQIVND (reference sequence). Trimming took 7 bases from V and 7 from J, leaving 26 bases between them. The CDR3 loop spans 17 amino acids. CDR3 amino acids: CASTPPAGGRDRNEQFF. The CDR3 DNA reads TGTGCCAGTACCCCACCGGCGGGAGGAAGGGACAGGAATGAGCAGTTCTTC.

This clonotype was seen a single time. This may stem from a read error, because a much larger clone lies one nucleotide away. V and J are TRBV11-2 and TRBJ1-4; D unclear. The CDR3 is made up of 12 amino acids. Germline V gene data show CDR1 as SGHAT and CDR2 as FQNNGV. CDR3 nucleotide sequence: TGTGCCAGCAGCTCAGACGACGAAATACTGTTTTTT. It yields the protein CASSSDDEILFF.

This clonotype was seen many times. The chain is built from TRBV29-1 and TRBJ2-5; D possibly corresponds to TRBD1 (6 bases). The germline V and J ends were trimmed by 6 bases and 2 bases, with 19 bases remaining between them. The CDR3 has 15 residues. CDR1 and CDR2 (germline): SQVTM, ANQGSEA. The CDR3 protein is CSVRTTGYAQETQYF. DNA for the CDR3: TGCAGCGTGAGAACTACAGGGTATGCGCAAGAGACCCAGTACTTC.

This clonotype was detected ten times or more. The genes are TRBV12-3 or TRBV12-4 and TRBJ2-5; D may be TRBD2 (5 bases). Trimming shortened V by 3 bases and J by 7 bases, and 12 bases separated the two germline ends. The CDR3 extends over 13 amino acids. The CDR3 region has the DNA TGTGCCAGCAGTTTCTCTTCCGGAGGGACCCAGTACTTC. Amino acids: CASSFSSGGTQYF.

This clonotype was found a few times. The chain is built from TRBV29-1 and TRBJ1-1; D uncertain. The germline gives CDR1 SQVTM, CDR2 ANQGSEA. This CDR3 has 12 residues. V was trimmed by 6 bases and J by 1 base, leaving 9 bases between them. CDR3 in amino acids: CSVLDRNTEAFF. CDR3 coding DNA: TGCAGCGTCCTGGACCGGAACACTGAAGCTTTCTTT.

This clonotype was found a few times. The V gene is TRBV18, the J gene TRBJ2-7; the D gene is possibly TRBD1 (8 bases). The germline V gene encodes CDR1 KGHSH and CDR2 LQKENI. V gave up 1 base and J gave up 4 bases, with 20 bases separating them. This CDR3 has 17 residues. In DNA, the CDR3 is TGTGCCAGCTCACCACTTAACCTACAGGGGGGGAGTTACGAGCAGTACTTC. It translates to CASSPLNLQGGSYEQYF.

In nucleotides, the CDR3 is TGTGCCAGCAGCCCTAGAGGGGGGTACACTGAAGCTTTCTTT. Translating it yields CASSPRGGYTEAFF. J is TRBJ1-1 and V is TRBV7-9; D possibly corresponds to TRBD1 (6 bases). Germline loops: CDR1 SEHNR, CDR2 FQNEAQ (reference sequence). The CDR3 length is 14 residues. The V end was cut by 5 bases, the J end by 3 bases, with 13 bases between.

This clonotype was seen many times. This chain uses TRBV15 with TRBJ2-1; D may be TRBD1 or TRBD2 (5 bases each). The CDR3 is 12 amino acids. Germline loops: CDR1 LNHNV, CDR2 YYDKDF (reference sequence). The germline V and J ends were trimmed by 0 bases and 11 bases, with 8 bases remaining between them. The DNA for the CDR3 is TGTGCCACCAGCAGAGATTCGGGACAGCAGTTCTTC. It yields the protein CATSRDSGQQFF.

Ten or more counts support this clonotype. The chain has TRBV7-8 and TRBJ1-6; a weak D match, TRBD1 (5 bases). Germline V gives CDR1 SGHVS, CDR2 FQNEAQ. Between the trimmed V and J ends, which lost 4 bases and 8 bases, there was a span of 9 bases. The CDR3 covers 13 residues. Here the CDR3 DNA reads TGTGCCAGCAGCTCGACAGAGTATTCACCCCTCCACTTT. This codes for CASSSTEYSPLHF.

The CDR3 DNA reads TGTGCCAGGGGGCCGGGACTTTTCTCCTACGAGCAGTACTTC. It codes for CARGPGLFSYEQYF. The rearrangement joins TRBV2 to TRBJ2-7; D might be TRBD2 (6 bases). Germline V gene lookup returns CDR1 SNHLY and CDR2 FYNNEI. This CDR3 contains 14 residues. V was cut by 9 bases and J by 0 bases, with 15 bases left in between.

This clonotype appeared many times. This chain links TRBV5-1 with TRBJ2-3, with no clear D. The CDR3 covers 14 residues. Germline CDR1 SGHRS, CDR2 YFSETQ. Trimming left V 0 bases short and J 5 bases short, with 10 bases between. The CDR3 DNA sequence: TGCGCCAGCAGCTTGGTGTACGACCGAGATACGCAGTATTTT. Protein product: CASSLVYDRDTQYF.

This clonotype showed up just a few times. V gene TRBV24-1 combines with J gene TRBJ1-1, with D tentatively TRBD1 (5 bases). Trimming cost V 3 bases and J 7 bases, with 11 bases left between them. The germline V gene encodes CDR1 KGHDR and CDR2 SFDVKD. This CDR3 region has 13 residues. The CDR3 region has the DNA TGTGCCACCAGTGATCCGGTGGGGGGTGAAGCTTTCTTT. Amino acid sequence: CATSDPVGGEAFF.